These 32 T cell receptor beta chains originate from one sample sequenced in a study of shared clonotypes between healthy human individuals. Here immunoSEQ multiplex PCR was the method, and the copy in TCRdb shows in-frame clones only, minus some. The table shows about 450,000 clones, with approximately 79% occurring only once. The sequenced material came from PBMCs. The receptors here all came from a middle-aged woman in good health. Some clones in this sample may be carry-over from other donors' samples.

The gene calls are TRBV11-3 and TRBJ2-1, with D perhaps assigned TRBD1 or TRBD2 (5 bases each). This CDR3 is built from 14 residues. Germline lookup yields CDR1 SGHNT and CDR2 YENEEA. V was cut by 5 bases and J by 13 bases, with 21 bases left in between. This CDR3 is CASSPSGTPNPQFF. The CDR3 nucleotides read TGTGCCAGCAGCCCCTCCGGGACGCCGAACCCCCAGTTCTTC.

The chain has TRBV2 and TRBJ1-5; 10 bases line up with TRBD1. In germline, CDR1 is SNHLY, CDR2 FYNNEI. Trimming at V came to 6 bases and at J to 6 bases, leaving 5 bases not matched to a gene. The CDR3 runs to 14 residues. The DNA for the CDR3 is TGTGCCAGCAGCCTCGGACAGGGGGGTCAGCCCCAGCATTTT. This translates into CASSLGQGGQPQHF.

V is TRBV2 and J is TRBJ2-3, with D maybe TRBD2 (6 bases). Looked up from germline, CDR1 is SNHLY and CDR2 is FYNNEI. The CDR3 has 14 amino acids. V was cut by 6 bases and J by 1 base, with 11 bases left in between. CDR3 DNA: TGTGCCAGCAGGCTAGCGTCCGGCACAGATACGCAGTATTTT. It translates to CASRLASGTDTQYF.

V and J are TRBV7-9 and TRBJ2-1; D unresolved. This CDR3 has 11 residues. Trimming cost V 1 base and J 7 bases, with 2 bases left between them. Germline V gives CDR1 SEHNR, CDR2 FQNEAQ (reference sequence). CDR3 nucleotide sequence: TGTGCCAGCAGCTTAGAAAATGAGCAGTTCTTC. Protein: CASSLENEQFF.

This clone was seen many times. The chain is built from TRBV5-1 and TRBJ1-1, with D possibly TRBD1 on 5 matching bases. Germline CDR1 SGHRS, CDR2 YFSETQ. The CDR3 totals 14 residues. Trimming left V 4 bases short and J 5 bases short, with 15 bases between. CDR3 loop: CASSPTVGYTEAFF. CDR3 in DNA: TGCGCCAGCAGCCCGACAGTCGGGTATACTGAAGCTTTCTTT.

The rearrangement links TRBV19 to TRBJ2-7; 10 bases fit TRBD2. Trimming took 4 bases from V and 3 from J; bases not matched to a gene: 3. CDR1 is LNHDA, CDR2 SQIVND, per germline (reference sequence). The CDR3 consists of 14 residues. CDR3 coding DNA: TGTGCCAGTAGTACTAGCGGGAGTATCTACGAGCAGTACTTC. This sequence encodes CASSTSGSIYEQYF. The entire variable domain, with the rest obtained from reference TRBV19 and TRBJ2-7, is as follows: DGGITQSPKYLFRKEGQNVTLSCEQNLNHDAMYWYRQDPGQGLRLIYYSQIVNDFQKGDIAEGYSVSREKKESFPLTVTSAQKNPTAFYLCASSTSGSIYEQYFGPGTRLTVT.

The chain links TRBV6-1 to TRBJ2-3; tentatively, D is TRBD2 (6 bases). The CDR3 sequence is 14 residues long. Germline values: CDR1 MNHNS, CDR2 SASEGT. Trimming pared 3 bases from V and 6 bases from J, leaving 13 bases between. The CDR3 here is CASSETREVDTQYF. CDR3 bases: TGTGCCAGCAGTGAGACTAGAGAAGTGGATACGCAGTATTTT.

The chain joins TRBV7-9 to TRBJ2-5, with D possibly being TRBD2 (5 bases). V was pared by 0 bases and J by 11 bases, with 10 bases between. The CDR3 runs to 12 residues. Germline lookup yields CDR1 SEHNR and CDR2 FQNEAQ (reference sequence). The chain's CDR3 is CASSLAGSAQYF. In nucleotides, the CDR3 is TGTGCCAGCAGCTTAGCTGGGAGTGCGCAGTACTTC.

The chain uses TRBV9 and TRBJ2-7, with D unresolved. Germline CDR1 and CDR2: SGDLS and YYNGEE. The length of the CDR3 is 15 residues. With 0 bases removed from V and 3 bases from J, the gap between germline ends came to 13 bases. CDR3 nucleotides: TGTGCCAGCAGCGTAGGGAATGCTGGCAGCTACGAGCAGTACTTC. Its protein product is CASSVGNAGSYEQYF. Full variable domain (rest looked up from reference TRBV9 and TRBJ2-7): DSGVTQTPKHLITATGQRVTLRCSPRSGDLSVYWYQQSLDQGLQFLIQYYNGEERAKGNILERFSAQQFPDLHSELNLSSLELGDSALYFCASSVGNAGSYEQYFGPGTRLTVT.

The CDR3 nucleotides are TGTGCCAGCAGTTTACCGGGACAGGGTAAGGGAACTGAAGCTTTCTTT. Its protein product is CASSLPGQGKGTEAFF. J is TRBJ1-1 and V is TRBV27; 9 nucleotides align to TRBD1. Germline V gene data show CDR1 as MNHEY and CDR2 as SMNVEV (reference sequence). There are 16 residues in the CDR3. V lost 2 bases to trimming and J lost 5 bases; unmatched junction nucleotides: 9.

The rearrangement joins TRBV19 to TRBJ1-1; possibly TRBD1 for D (6 bases). Trimming removed 1 base at V and 1 base at J, with 10 bases between. Per the germline V gene, CDR1 is LNHDA and CDR2 is SQIVND (reference sequence). The CDR3 covers 15 residues. CDR3 loop: CASSIVTRGNTEAFF. CDR3 DNA: TGTGCCAGTAGTATAGTTACCAGGGGGAACACTGAAGCTTTCTTT.

The chain couples TRBV20-1 to TRBJ2-1; D is uncertain. This CDR3 spans 11 amino acids. V lost 3 bases to trimming and J lost 8 bases, with 8 bases between them. Germline V gene lookup returns CDR1 DFQATT and CDR2 SNEGSKA (reference sequence). The CDR3 coding sequence is TGCAGTGCTAGTGGGGTGGATGAGCAGTTCTTC. This codes for CSASGVDEQFF.

Turning to this clone: Different DNA sequences within this sample yield the same CDR3. The CDR3 sequence is CASSLGGQETQYF. In DNA form, the CDR3 reads TGCGCCAGCAGCTTGGGGGGCCAAGAGACCCAGTACTTC. J is TRBJ2-5 and V is TRBV5-1; D not resolved. CDR3 length: 13 residues. The germline V gene has CDR1 SGHRS and CDR2 YFSETQ. Trimming took off 0 bases at V and 1 base at J, with 4 bases between the two ends.

The chain is built from TRBV6-6 and TRBJ2-7; no clear D gene. V lost 2 bases, J lost 6 bases, and 14 bases lay in between. CDR1 is MNHNY and CDR2 is SVGAGI in the germline V gene (reference sequence). The CDR3 sequence is 14 residues long. Written as DNA, the CDR3 is TGTGCCAGCAGTTACCTCCTGGCTGAGAGCGAGCAGTACTTC. Translation: CASSYLLAESEQYF.

Notes on this clone: This sequence may be a read error, since a much larger clone differs from it by one base. DNA of the CDR3: TGTGCCAGCAGCCCGACAGGGGACTACGAGCAGTACTTC. Its translation: CASSPTGDYEQYF. The V and J genes are TRBV6-5 and TRBJ2-7, with TRBD1 matching over 8 bases. Trimming took 6 bases from V and 3 from J; bases not matched to a gene: 4. Germline lookup yields CDR1 MNHEY and CDR2 SVGAGI. This CDR3 has 13 residues.

The chain links TRBV28 to TRBJ1-3; D remains unclear. The CDR3 runs to 14 residues. The germline gives CDR1 MDHEN, CDR2 SYDVKM. Trimming removed 6 bases from V and 0 bases from J, with 9 bases in between. In DNA form, the CDR3 reads TGTGCCAGCAGAACTCCTAACTCTGGAAACACCATATATTTT. Its protein product is CASRTPNSGNTIYF.

The J gene is TRBJ2-5, the V gene TRBV5-5; D gene uncertain. CDR3 length: 13 amino acids. Trimming shortened V by 2 bases and J by 5 bases, and 10 bases separated the two germline ends. The germline V gene encodes CDR1 SGHKS and CDR2 YYEKEE (reference sequence). DNA of the CDR3: TGTGCCAGCAGCTTTCCCTACGGGGAGACCCAGTACTTC. Translated, it gives CASSFPYGETQYF.

The chain is built from TRBV19 and TRBJ2-7; D ambiguous. This CDR3 spans 11 amino acids. V was clipped by 5 bases and J by 3 bases, with 5 bases between them. Per germline, CDR1 LNHDA and CDR2 SQIVND (reference sequence). CDR3 nucleotide sequence: TGTGCCAGTAGTGGGCTCTACGAGCAGTACTTC. Protein product: CASSGLYEQYF. Full variable domain (rest looked up from reference TRBV19 and TRBJ2-7): DGGITQSPKYLFRKEGQNVTLSCEQNLNHDAMYWYRQDPGQGLRLIYYSQIVNDFQKGDIAEGYSVSREKKESFPLTVTSAQKNPTAFYLCASSGLYEQYFGPGTRLTVT.

The genes are TRBV20-1 and TRBJ2-4; tentative D call: TRBD1 (6 bases). The CDR3 covers 10 residues. Germline-derived CDR1 and CDR2 are DFQATT and SNEGSKA (reference sequence). V gave up 6 bases and J gave up 13 bases, with 13 bases separating them. Here the CDR3 DNA reads TGCAGTGCACCTCAGGGGCCACAGTACTTC. This translates into CSAPQGPQYF.

The chain is built from TRBV27 and TRBJ2-6, with 14 nucleotides matching TRBD2. Losses at the gene ends were 6 bases for V and 0 bases for J; bases not matched to a gene: 19. Germline-derived CDR1 and CDR2 are MNHEY and SMNVEV (reference sequence). The CDR3 contains 23 residues. The CDR3 DNA is TGTGCCAGCAGACCACGAACTCCGGGACTAGCGGGAGCCCGCGTCTCTGGGGCCAACGTCCTGACTTTC. Translation: CASRPRTPGLAGARVSGANVLTF.

In this sample, this clone turned up a few times. The V and J genes are TRBV5-5 and TRBJ1-2; tentatively, D is TRBD1 (5 bases). The CDR3 contains 15 residues. Germline-derived CDR1 and CDR2 are SGHKS and YYEKEE (reference sequence). V lost 0 bases and J lost 0, with 9 bases in between. The CDR3 nucleotides read TGTGCCAGCAGCTTGGAAGCGGGGGCTAACTATGGCTACACCTTC. Translating gives CASSLEAGANYGYTF.

V usage is TRBV1 and J usage is TRBJ1-4; whether TRBD1, the table's D call, matches the DNA was not checked. TRBV1 counts as a pseudogene. This CDR3 has 14 residues. CDR3 amino acids: CTRGTDATNEKLFF. CDR3 DNA: TGCACCAGGGGGACAGATGCAACTAATGAAAAACTGTTTTTT.

In this sample, this clone turned up a few times. The gene calls are TRBV27 and TRBJ2-2; a weak D match, TRBD1 (5 bases). This CDR3 comprises 18 residues. Trimming left V 5 bases short and J 0 bases short, with 19 bases between. CDR1 is MNHEY, CDR2 SMNVEV, per germline (reference sequence). The chain's CDR3 is CASSPNWGQLTNTGELFF. The CDR3 region has the DNA TGTGCCAGCAGTCCTAATTGGGGCCAACTTACGAACACCGGGGAGCTGTTTTTT.

This chain joins TRBV9 and TRBJ2-5, with a possible D match to TRBD2 (6 bases). V was clipped by 0 bases and J by 0 bases, with 9 bases between them. Germline V gene sequence: CDR1 SGDLS, CDR2 YYNGEE. The CDR3 runs to 15 residues. In nucleotides, the CDR3 is TGTGCCAGCAGCGTAGGTGGACTAAACCAAGAGACCCAGTACTTC. It specifies CASSVGGLNQETQYF.

This chain connects TRBV2 to TRBJ1-2; the D is unclear. Germline values: CDR1 SNHLY, CDR2 FYNNEI. CDR3 size: 13 residues. Trimming stripped 5 bases from V and 8 bases from J, with 15 bases between. This CDR3 reads CASSSNLIQGYTF. The CDR3 nucleotides are TGTGCCAGCAGTTCAAACCTAATCCAGGGCTACACCTTC.

The V call is TRBV9, the J call TRBJ2-7; 8 nucleotides align to TRBD1. In germline, CDR1 is SGDLS, CDR2 YYNGEE. The CDR3 length is 16 residues. The V and J ends lost 0 bases and 1 base, in that order; junction bases with no gene match: 6. The CDR3 nucleotides read TGTGCCAGCAGCGTAGAATCCGGACAGGGTTCCTACGAGCAGTACTTC. Translation: CASSVESGQGSYEQYF.

The chain couples TRBV4-1 to TRBJ2-3, with D perhaps matching TRBD1 or TRBD2 (5 bases each). Germline CDR1 reads MGHRA; CDR2 reads YSYEKL. Trimming removed 2 bases from V and 2 bases from J, with 17 bases in between. There are 17 residues in the CDR3. CDR3 loop: CASSQTGTPRNTDTQYF. The CDR3 region has the DNA TGCGCCAGCAGCCAAACCGGGACCCCGCGCAACACAGATACGCAGTATTTT.

Worth noting for this clone: With a far larger clone one base away, a read error is the likely cause. At the DNA level, this CDR3 is encoded by other sequences in the same sample as well. The chain joins TRBV6-6 to TRBJ1-1, with D unclear. Germline V CDR1 and CDR2: MNHNY, SVGAGI (reference sequence). This CDR3 is built from 16 residues. V gave up 0 bases and J gave up 1 base, with 12 bases separating them. CDR3 in DNA: TGTGCCAGCAGTTACTCGGGCGGAGGGCCGAACACTGAAGCTTTCTTT. It yields the protein CASSYSGGGPNTEAFF.

This chain links TRBV11-2 with TRBJ2-1; possible D gene TRBD2, 5 bases. The V end lost 6 bases, the J end lost 4 bases, and 7 bases lay between the germline ends. This CDR3 has 12 amino acids. Germline V gene lookup returns CDR1 SGHAT and CDR2 FQNNGV. In nucleotides, the CDR3 is TGTGCCAGCAGTGACTATTACAATGAGCAGTTCTTC. Its protein product is CASSDYYNEQFF. The complete variable domain, with remaining parts taken from reference TRBV11-2 and TRBJ2-1, reads EAGVAQSPRYKIIEKRQSVAFWCNPISGHATLYWYQQILGQGPKLLIQFQNNGVVDDSQLPKDRFSAERLKGVDSTLKIQPAKLEDSAVYLCASSDYYNEQFFGPGTRLTVL.

This sequence joins TRBV7-6 and TRBJ1-2; D might be TRBD1 (5 bases). V lost 5 bases to trimming and J lost 6 bases, with 19 bases between them. The CDR3 length is 15 residues. Germline V gene sequence: CDR1 SGHVS, CDR2 FNYEAQ. Written as DNA, the CDR3 is TGTGCCAGCAGCCCTGGCGGCGGGGGGGGAAATGGCTACACCTTC. Translated, it gives CASSPGGGGGNGYTF.

V and J are TRBV30 and TRBJ2-3, with D perhaps matching TRBD1 (5 bases). V was shortened by 0 bases and J by 2 bases, with 12 bases between the two germline ends. CDR3 length equals 15 residues. Germline-derived CDR1 and CDR2 are GTSNPN and SVGIG (reference sequence). The CDR3 DNA follows: TGTGCCTGGAGTGTATGGGGCAGTTTCACAGATACGCAGTATTTT. This translates into CAWSVWGSFTDTQYF.

The chain uses TRBV7-9 and TRBJ2-7; tentatively, D is TRBD1 or TRBD2 (6 bases each). This CDR3 spans 17 amino acids. Germline CDR1 reads SEHNR; CDR2 reads FQNEAQ (reference sequence). The germline V and J ends were trimmed by 4 bases and 5 bases, with 24 bases remaining between them. CDR3 residues: CASSSRRGPLEVHEQYF. For the CDR3, the DNA is TGTGCCAGCAGCTCACGTCGGGGGCCCCTAGAGGTGCACGAGCAGTACTTC.